This TCR beta chain is from a study of blood T cell repertoires in COVID-19. In the study overall: Some COVID-19 samples were acute and others convalescent; all came from the United States, Italy and Spain. From T cells, B-cell-depleted T cells, or PBMCs came the material, which was cDNA or gDNA.

Trimming left V 1 base short and J 3 bases short, with 10 bases between. The CDR3 has 14 amino acids. Germline V gene data show CDR1 as SGHRS and CDR2 as YFSETQ. Libraries were prepared by immunoSEQ multiplex PCR; TCRdb keeps only in-frame clonotypes and omits some of them. The repertoire holds about 32,000 clones, with approximately 83% as singletons. Sequencing was done on a sample of peripheral blood. This chain joins TRBV5-1 and TRBJ1-2; D might be TRBD1 (6 bases). This receptor was taken from an elderly woman with active or convalescent COVID-19. In DNA form, the CDR3 reads TGCGCCAGCAGCTTGACAGGGTTGGACTATGGCTACACCTTC. Its translation: CASSLTGLDYGYTF.